The 13 T cell receptor beta chains listed next were all sequenced from one sample in a study of blood T cell repertoires in COVID-19. The repertoire was sequenced with immunoSEQ multiplex PCR; TCRdb's copy has only in-frame clones and lacks some. The data contain 270,000 or so clones, roughly 90% of them singletons. The sample taken for sequencing was peripheral blood. These receptor sequences come from a woman in her thirties with COVID-19, enrolled during active disease.

DNA for the CDR3: TGTGCCAGCAGTTTACAAGGGACAGGATACTACGAGCAGTACTTC. Protein product: CASSLQGTGYYEQYF. V is TRBV28 and J is TRBJ2-7, with 8 nucleotides matching TRBD1. V shed 2 bases, J shed 3 bases, and the junction held 6 bases outside the gene matches. The CDR3 loop spans 15 amino acids. CDR1 is MDHEN, CDR2 SYDVKM, per germline.

This clone was recorded a few times. The CDR3 sequence is CASSWTHGTEAFF. The CDR3 nucleotides read TGCGCCAGCAGCTGGACACATGGGACTGAAGCTTTCTTT. J is TRBJ1-1 and V is TRBV5-1, with D perhaps TRBD1 (5 bases). The CDR3 spans 13 residues. CDR1 is SGHRS and CDR2 is YFSETQ in the germline V gene. V gave up 3 bases and J gave up 5 bases, with 11 bases separating them. The full variable domain, rest sourced from reference TRBV5-1 and TRBJ1-1, is KAGVTQTPRYLIKTRGQQVTLSCSPISGHRSVSWYQQTPGQGLQFLFEYFSETQRNKGNFPGRFSGRQFSNSRSEMNVSTLELGDSALYLCASSWTHGTEAFFGQGTRLTVV.

The rearrangement joins TRBV5-1 to TRBJ2-7; TRBD2 aligns across 13 bases. Trimming removed 4 bases from V and 5 bases from J; junction bases left unmatched: 3. The germline V gene encodes CDR1 SGHRS and CDR2 YFSETQ. The CDR3 is 14 amino acids. The CDR3 sequence is CASSNGLAGDEQYF. As DNA, the CDR3 is TGCGCCAGCAGCAACGGACTAGCGGGAGACGAGCAGTACTTC.

This clone is a singleton in its sample. This chain's CDR3 is CATSDSTQVNEKLFF. CDR3 coding DNA: TGTGCCACCAGTGATTCGACACAGGTTAATGAAAAACTGTTTTTT. The chain employs TRBV24-1 and TRBJ1-4, with D perhaps TRBD1 (5 bases). CDR1 and CDR2 (germline): KGHDR, SFDVKD. The CDR3 loop spans 15 amino acids. Trimming left V 2 bases short and J 4 bases short, with 10 bases between.

The gene calls are TRBV3-1 (or the pseudogene TRBV3-2) and TRBJ1-6; 8 bases are shared with TRBD1. The CDR3 consists of 14 residues. Looked up from germline, CDR1 is LGHDT and CDR2 is YNNKEL (reference sequence). Trimming took 2 bases from V and 7 from J; bases not matched to a gene: 1. The CDR3 here is CASSQSGGNSPLHF. CDR3 nucleotide sequence: TGTGCCAGCAGCCAATCAGGGGGCAATTCACCCCTCCACTTT.

The rearrangement joins TRBV7-9 to TRBJ1-5, with unresolved D. Germline values: CDR1 SEHNR, CDR2 FQNEAQ (reference sequence). V was cut by 2 bases and J by 5 bases, with 7 bases left in between. This CDR3 contains 13 residues. The CDR3 nucleotides read TGTGCCAGCAGCTTAAATGGCCATCAGCCCCAGCATTTT. Amino acids: CASSLNGHQPQHF.

The gene calls are TRBV9 and TRBJ1-5, with 9 nucleotides matching TRBD1. The CDR3 sequence is 14 residues long. The J segment lost 7 bases and the V segment lost 3 bases, leaving 5 bases of the junction unmatched. CDR1 is SGDLS and CDR2 is YYNGEE in the germline V gene. As DNA, the CDR3 is TGTGCCAGCAGCGCGGACAGGGGTGACCAGCCCCAGCATTTT. Protein product: CASSADRGDQPQHF.

The CDR3 sequence is CASSSLGQGGYYGYTF. The DNA of the CDR3 is TGTGCCAGCAGCTCCCTAGGACAGGGGGGATACTATGGCTACACCTTC. V and J are TRBV7-8 and TRBJ1-2; TRBD1 matches 10 bases. CDR1 and CDR2 from the germline V gene are SGHVS and FQNEAQ. The CDR3 has 16 residues. V lost 4 bases, J lost 3 bases, and 8 bases stayed unmatched.

This chain joins TRBV18 and TRBJ1-5; D remains ambiguous. V lost 6 bases and J lost 0, with 18 bases in between. Germline V gene data show CDR1 as KGHSH and CDR2 as LQKENI. The CDR3 runs to 17 residues. In DNA form, the CDR3 reads TGTGCCAGCTCGCGCTACGGTCCTGGGCATAGCAATCAGCCCCAGCATTTT. It specifies CASSRYGPGHSNQPQHF.

The chain joins TRBV10-3 to TRBJ2-7, with TRBD1 matching 8 bases. V trimming: 2 bases; J trimming: 13 bases; junction bases outside the gene matches: 7. Looked up from germline, CDR1 is ENHRY and CDR2 is SYGVKD. The CDR3 spans 12 residues. In DNA form, the CDR3 reads TGTGCCATCAGTGAGCCTAGACAGGGGCGATACTTC. Amino acid sequence: CAISEPRQGRYF.

The rearrangement uses TRBV2 and TRBJ2-5; TRBD2 matches 7 bases. Germline V gene lookup returns CDR1 SNHLY and CDR2 FYNNEI. The trim removed 9 bases at V and 7 bases at J, leaving 2 bases unmatched. CDR3 length: 10 residues. CDR3 in amino acids: CARSGGTQYF. DNA of the CDR3: TGTGCCAGGTCGGGGGGGACCCAGTACTTC.

J is TRBJ2-5 and V is TRBV7-9, with 10 bases fitting TRBD2. V was pared by 2 bases and J by 5 bases, with 8 bases of the junction left unmatched. The CDR3 runs to 16 residues. Germline assignment: CDR1 SEHNR and CDR2 FQNEAQ (reference sequence). The CDR3 DNA sequence: TGTGCCAGCAGCTTAAGGAGCGGGGGGGTCCGGGAGACCCAGTACTTC. This sequence encodes CASSLRSGGVRETQYF.

The V and J genes are TRBV7-2 and TRBJ1-6; D unresolved. Germline lookup yields CDR1 SGHTA and CDR2 FQGNSA. The CDR3 length is 14 residues. The ends were cut back, 2 bases at V and 4 bases at J, with 6 bases in the middle. The CDR3 region has the DNA TGTGCCAGCAGCTTATTACGGTATAATTCACCCCTCCACTTT. It is translated as CASSLLRYNSPLHF.